Below, 20 T cell receptor beta chains from the same sample are listed, as sequenced in a study of cytomegalovirus exposure and HLA in healthy donors. Both 60 Vbeta primers and 13 Jbeta primers went into the PCR. Assay used: immunoSEQ multiplex PCR; TCRdb lists only in-frame clones, some missing. The table shows some 150,000 clones, with approximately 88% occurring only once. Sequencing input: PBMCs. The receptor source for this set is a woman in her twenties or thirties in good health and CMV-seronegative.

CDR3 sequence reads: CASRVEGSFAQYF. CDR3 sequence (DNA): TGTGCCAGCAGGGTGGAGGGTAGTTTCGCGCAGTATTTT. The chain uses TRBV27 and TRBJ2-3, with D possibly matching TRBD2 (6 bases). The CDR3 is 13 amino acids. Trimming pared 6 bases from V and 10 bases from J, leaving 17 bases between. Germline assignment: CDR1 MNHEY and CDR2 SMNVEV (reference sequence).

The V gene is TRBV30, the J gene TRBJ2-7, with TRBD1 matching over 10 bases. The CDR3 length is 16 residues. CDR1 is GTSNPN, CDR2 SVGIG, per germline (reference sequence). V lost 5 bases, J lost 1 base, and 11 bases stayed unmatched. The CDR3 protein is CAWSQWADRGSYEQYF. The CDR3 nucleotides are TGTGCCTGGTCACAATGGGCGGACAGGGGGTCCTACGAGCAGTACTTC.

The J gene is TRBJ2-7, the V gene TRBV21-1; the table's D call, TRBD1, was not checked against the DNA. TRBV21-1 is deemed a pseudogene. The CDR3 spans 19 residues. CDR3 nucleotides: TGTGCCAGCAGCAAGGCAGGTACCCTCCTCGGCCCCAATTTCTACGAGCAGTACTTC. Protein sequence: CASSKAGTLLGPNFYEQYF.

The chain has TRBV28 and TRBJ2-6; TRBD2 is a possible D gene (6 bases). V was clipped by 5 bases and J by 5 bases, with 16 bases between them. The germline CDR1 and CDR2 sequences are MDHEN and SYDVKM. The CDR3 is made up of 16 amino acids. The CDR3 is CASSRGSGDRANVLTF. The CDR3 nucleotides read TGTGCCAGCAGTCGTGGGTCGGGGGATCGGGCCAACGTCCTGACTTTC.

The gene calls are TRBV9 and TRBJ2-7, with D possibly TRBD2 on 5 matching bases. Deletions cut 0 bases from V and 6 bases from J, with 10 bases between. Germline V gene lookup returns CDR1 SGDLS and CDR2 YYNGEE. The CDR3 sequence is 13 residues long. For the CDR3, the DNA is TGTGCCAGCAGCGTAGTAGGAGGTACCGAGCAGTACTTC. Its protein product is CASSVVGGTEQYF.

The V and J genes are TRBV10-2 and TRBJ2-1; 11 nucleotides agree with TRBD2. Germline V gene lookup returns CDR1 WSHSY and CDR2 SAAADI. The CDR3 extends over 14 amino acids. J gave up 6 bases and V 7 bases, and 5 bases lay outside the gene matches. The CDR3 is CASTGTSGSNEQFF. The CDR3 DNA reads TGCGCCAGCACCGGGACTAGCGGTTCCAATGAGCAGTTCTTC.

The CDR3: CASMRNYGYTF. CDR3 in DNA: TGTGCCAGCATGCGGAACTATGGCTACACCTTC. The chain has TRBV6-6 and TRBJ1-2; D not certain. Trimming cost V 7 bases and J 2 bases, with 5 bases left between them. CDR3 length: 11 residues. Germline lookup yields CDR1 MNHNY and CDR2 SVGAGI (reference sequence).

J is TRBJ2-1 and V is TRBV6-5; 9 positions match TRBD1. After removal of 5 bases from V and 4 bases from J, the junction contained 6 bases not matched to a gene. CDR1 MNHEY and CDR2 SVGAGI come from the germline V gene. This CDR3 spans 15 amino acids. The DNA for the CDR3 is TGTGCCAGCAGTAGTGACAGGGGGTTTTACAATGAGCAGTTCTTC. Translating it yields CASSSDRGFYNEQFF.

This clone was seen only once. J is TRBJ2-3 and V is TRBV2; 12 positions match TRBD1. V gave up 7 bases and J gave up 4 bases; unmatched junction bases: 6. The CDR3 loop spans 15 amino acids. From germline, CDR1 is SNHLY and CDR2 FYNNEI. CDR3 nucleotide sequence: TGTGCCAGCAATTCCGGGACAGGGGGCGCAGATACGCAGTATTTT. This encodes CASNSGTGGADTQYF.

This clone has a handful of counts. The CDR3 is CASSKGGPLRAFF. The CDR3 DNA is TGCGCCAGCAGTAAGGGGGGGCCCCTGCGGGCTTTCTTT. V and J are TRBV10-1 and TRBJ1-1; perhaps TRBD1 as D (6 bases). The CDR3 is 13 residues long. V lost 5 bases, J lost 11 bases, and 18 bases lay in between. Looked up from germline, CDR1 is WNHNN and CDR2 is SYGVQD (reference sequence).

This chain joins TRBV4-3 and TRBJ1-5; D might be TRBD1 (6 bases). Germline CDR1 LGHNA, CDR2 YSLEER. Trimming left V 2 bases short and J 4 bases short, with 18 bases between. CDR3 length: 17 amino acids. CDR3 nucleotide sequence: TGCGCCAGCAGCCAAAGATTTGGCGGGGGCGGAAATCAGCCCCAGCATTTT. This gives the protein CASSQRFGGGGNQPQHF.

V usage is TRBV28 and J usage is TRBJ1-2; TRBD1 matches 7 bases. The CDR3 loop spans 14 amino acids. V dropped 4 bases and J dropped 6; count of bases not matched to a gene: 8. The germline V gene has CDR1 MDHEN and CDR2 SYDVKM. CDR3 loop: CASSSGGTDHGYTF. The CDR3 DNA reads as TGTGCCAGCAGTTCAGGTGGGACAGACCATGGCTACACCTTC.

This clone was seen only a few times. This chain connects TRBV6-1 to TRBJ2-7, with 7 bases fitting TRBD2. Germline V CDR1 and CDR2: MNHNS, SASEGT. The CDR3 has 14 amino acids. J lost 0 bases, V lost 5 bases, and 4 bases had no gene match. The CDR3 coding sequence is TGTGCCAGCAGTACCCGGGACTACTCCTACGAGCAGTACTTC. It encodes CASSTRDYSYEQYF.

This CDR3 reads CASSLRGEASGPNNEQFF. The DNA for the CDR3 is TGTGCCAGCAGCTTAAGGGGTGAGGCTAGCGGACCCAACAATGAGCAGTTCTTC. V usage is TRBV5-6 and J usage is TRBJ2-1; 7 positions match TRBD2. V dropped 2 bases and J dropped 5; count of bases not matched to a gene: 16. Germline V gene data show CDR1 as SGHDT and CDR2 as YYEEEE. CDR3 length equals 18 residues.

In regard to this clone: The identical CDR3 is also encoded by other nucleotide sequences in the sample. The V gene is TRBV19, the J gene TRBJ2-7; D possibly corresponds to TRBD1 (5 bases). The germline CDR1 and CDR2 sequences are LNHDA and SQIVND (reference sequence). CDR3 length equals 12 residues. V was pared by 6 bases and J by 2 bases, with 8 bases between. The CDR3 spells CASSGRAYEQYF. The DNA of the CDR3 is TGTGCCAGTAGCGGCAGGGCCTACGAGCAGTACTTC.

V is TRBV6-6 and J is TRBJ2-3; 12 bases are shared with TRBD2. Losses at the gene ends were 6 bases for V and 5 bases for J; bases not matched to a gene: 9. The CDR3 length is 16 residues. CDR1 is MNHNY, CDR2 SVGAGI, per germline (reference sequence). The CDR3 protein is CASSASRLAGVDTQYF. The CDR3 region has the DNA TGTGCCAGCAGCGCTTCGAGACTAGCGGGGGTAGATACGCAGTATTTT.

The rearrangement links TRBV4-1 to TRBJ2-7, with 7 bases matching TRBD2. V dropped 0 bases and J dropped 7; count of bases not matched to a gene: 9. Germline values: CDR1 MGHRA, CDR2 YSYEKL. This CDR3 has 15 residues. CDR3 nucleotide sequence: TGCGCCAGCAGCCAAGATGGTGCTAGCGGTCGGGAGCAGTACTTC. Residues: CASSQDGASGREQYF.

The rearrangement uses TRBV4-3 and TRBJ2-2, with a weak D call TRBD2 (5 bases). The ends were cut back, 0 bases at V and 7 bases at J, with 9 bases in the middle. From germline, CDR1 is LGHNA and CDR2 YSLEER. The CDR3 is made up of 14 amino acids. The CDR3 DNA follows: TGCGCCAGCAGCCAAGAGCGGGTTGGCGGGGAGCTGTTTTTT. It encodes CASSQERVGGELFF.

The chain combines TRBV27 with TRBJ1-6; D unresolved. Trimming pared 6 bases from V and 6 bases from J, leaving 15 bases between. Per germline, CDR1 MNHEY and CDR2 SMNVEV (reference sequence). The CDR3 runs 15 residues. Written as DNA, the CDR3 is TGTGCCAGCAGGTTCCAAACTATAAGTAATTCACCCCTCCACTTT. Translation: CASRFQTISNSPLHF.

The chain links TRBV27 to TRBJ2-1; no firm D call. CDR1 MNHEY and CDR2 SMNVEV come from the germline V gene (reference sequence). V gave up 2 bases and J gave up 2 bases, with 13 bases separating them. This CDR3 has 16 residues. The CDR3 here is CASSLMRKLTYNEQFF. Here the CDR3 DNA reads TGTGCCAGCAGTTTAATGCGGAAACTCACCTACAATGAGCAGTTCTTC.